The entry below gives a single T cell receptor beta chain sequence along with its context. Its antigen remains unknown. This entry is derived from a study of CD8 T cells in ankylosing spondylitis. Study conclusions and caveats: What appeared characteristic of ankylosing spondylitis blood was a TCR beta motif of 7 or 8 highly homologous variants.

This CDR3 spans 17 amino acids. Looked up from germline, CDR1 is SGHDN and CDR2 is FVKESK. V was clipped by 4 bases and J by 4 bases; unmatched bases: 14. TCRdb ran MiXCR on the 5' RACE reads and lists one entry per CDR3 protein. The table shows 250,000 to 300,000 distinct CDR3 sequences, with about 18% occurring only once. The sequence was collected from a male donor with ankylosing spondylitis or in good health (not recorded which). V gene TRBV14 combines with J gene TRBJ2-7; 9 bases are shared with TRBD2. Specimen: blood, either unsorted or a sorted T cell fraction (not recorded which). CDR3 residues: CASSRSFSGRGAYEQYF. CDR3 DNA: TGTGCCAGCAGCCGGTCCTTTAGCGGGAGAGGAGCTTACGAGCAGTACTTC.